This is a list of T cell receptor beta chains from one sample in a study of T-cell reconstitution after alpha-beta-depleted transplantation in children. One entry per CDR3 protein results from TCRdb running MiXCR on the PCR reads. This sample carries hundreds of thousands of distinct CDR3 sequences, approximately 9% of them seen once, and the ten largest clones take over 5.5%. This specimen consisted of PBMCs from the stem cell graft donor, obtained from the stem cell graft. The receptors originated from a human donor who donated a stem cell graft to a child with acute lymphoblastic leukemia. Both conserved end residues are part of each CDR3. D genes are given only for firm matches. Not all rows give a size; the values are once, few, many and, for expanded clones, a class.

CASSQDRAGVYEQYF	TGCGCCAGCAGCCAAGATCGGGCAGGGGTATACGAGCAGTACTTC	many	15	TRBV4-1	TRBJ2-7	.
CASSQSLTSQTQYF	TGCGCCAGCAGCCAATCCTTAACCAGCCAGACCCAGTACTTC	.	14	TRBV4-1	TRBJ2-5	.
CSGKGIYEQYF	TGCAGCGGGAAGGGCATCTACGAGCAGTACTTC	many	11	TRBV29-1	TRBJ2-7	.
CASSLAGVGGTDTQYF	TGCGCCAGCAGCTTGGCCGGCGTGGGGGGCACAGATACGCAGTATTTT	few	16	TRBV5-1	TRBJ2-3	.
CASSLETGLTGELFF	TGCGCCAGCAGCTTGGAGACAGGGCTCACCGGGGAGCTGTTTTTT	.	15	TRBV5-1	TRBJ2-2	TRBD1
CSARKSLDNEQFF	TGCAGTGCTAGAAAAAGTTTGGATAATGAGCAGTTCTTC	few	13	TRBV20-1	TRBJ2-1	.
CSAISNRDYGYTF	TGCAGTGCTATTAGCAACAGAGACTATGGCTACACCTTC	few	13	TRBV20-1	TRBJ1-2	.
CSAGGQGWGNQPQHF	TGCAGTGCTGGGGGACAGGGATGGGGGAATCAGCCCCAGCATTTT	.	15	TRBV20-1	TRBJ1-5	TRBD1
CASSLATGNQETQYF	TGTGCCAGCAGCTTAGCGACCGGGAACCAAGAGACCCAGTACTTC	few	15	TRBV7-2	TRBJ2-5	.
CASSSDTDTQYF	TGCGCCAGCAGCTCGGACACAGATACGCAGTATTTT	medium-sized	12	TRBV5-1	TRBJ2-3	.
CASSETYNEQFF	TGTGCCAGCAGCGAGACCTACAATGAGCAGTTCTTC	.	12	TRBV7-8	TRBJ2-1	.
CASSYARGSSGNTIYF	TGTGCCAGCAGTTACGCCCGCGGCTCCTCTGGAAACACCATATATTTT	many	16	TRBV6-5	TRBJ1-3	.
CAWSFRGNQPQHF	TGTGCCTGGAGTTTTCGCGGAAATCAGCCCCAGCATTTT	few	13	TRBV30	TRBJ1-5	.
CASSVPGQGGGYTF	TGTGCCAGCAGTGTTCCGGGACAGGGAGGTGGCTACACCTTC	few	14	TRBV25-1	TRBJ1-2	TRBD1
CSARAWDTRSTDTQYF	TGCAGTGCTAGAGCTTGGGACACTAGGAGCACAGATACGCAGTATTTT	few	16	TRBV20-1	TRBJ2-3	.
CAWSVQPTSTDTQYF	TGTGCCTGGAGTGTACAGCCCACTAGCACAGATACGCAGTATTTT	.	15	TRBV30	TRBJ2-3	.
CASSPPKTGLNTEAFF	TGTGCCAGCTCACCACCGAAGACAGGATTGAACACTGAAGCTTTCTTT	few	16	TRBV18	TRBJ1-1	.
CASTRDYETQETQYF	TGTGCCAGCACCCGGGACTACGAGACTCAAGAGACCCAGTACTTC	many	15	TRBV6-1	TRBJ2-5	TRBD2
CASSLVEGDGYTF	TGTGCCAGCAGCTTAGTTGAAGGGGATGGCTACACCTTC	.	13	TRBV7-9	TRBJ1-2	.
CASSPGDSSYEQYF	TGTGCCAGCAGCCCAGGGGACAGCTCCTACGAGCAGTACTTC	many	14	TRBV6-1	TRBJ2-7	TRBD1
CASSPVTGTEAFF	TGCGCCAGCAGCCCGGTTACTGGCACTGAAGCTTTCTTT	.	13	TRBV5-1	TRBJ1-1	.
CASSQLLTDTQYF	TGCGCCAGCAGCCAACTCCTGACAGATACGCAGTATTTT	.	13	TRBV4-1	TRBJ2-3	.
CASSLQGASAEAFF	TGCGCCAGCAGCTTGCAGGGGGCTTCAGCTGAAGCTTTCTTT	.	14	TRBV5-1	TRBJ1-1	TRBD1
CSVADRAYNSPLHF	TGCAGCGTAGCTGACAGAGCCTATAATTCACCCCTCCACTTT	few	14	TRBV29-1	TRBJ1-6	.
CAGWDFRGLTDTQYF	TGTGCCGGATGGGACTTCAGGGGGCTAACAGATACGCAGTATTTT	many	15	TRBV21-1	TRBJ2-3	.
CASRQSGGAVTGELFF	TGTGCCAGTAGGCAGTCAGGGGGCGCGGTCACCGGGGAGCTGTTTTTT	few	16	TRBV19	TRBJ2-2	TRBD1
CATSLDLSSGNTIYF	TGCGCCACTTCCCTGGATCTTAGCTCTGGAAACACCATATATTTT	.	15	TRBV10-2	TRBJ1-3	.